A single sample gave rise to the 8 T cell receptor beta chains below, sequenced in a study of blood T cell repertoires in COVID-19. Produced via immunoSEQ multiplex PCR; TCRdb's table is partial and in-frame only. The sample has fewer than 250,000 clones; approximately 84% are singletons. The specimen sequenced was PBMCs or T cells enriched from blood (not recorded which). The receptors shown here come from a woman in her 30s who had recovered from COVID-19.

This clone was found once. This rearrangement joins TRBV29-1 to TRBJ2-2; a possible D gene is TRBD1 (5 bases). V gave up 4 bases and J gave up 1 base, with 13 bases separating them. The germline V gene encodes CDR1 SQVTM and CDR2 ANQGSEA. This CDR3 is built from 15 residues. The CDR3 region is CSVAGLGVNTGELFF. Written as DNA, the CDR3 is TGCAGCGTTGCGGGTCTAGGGGTGAACACCGGGGAGCTGTTTTTT.

This clone has more than one count but fewer than ten. The rearrangement joins TRBV7-9 to TRBJ1-1; D not certain. CDR3 length equals 16 residues. The V and J ends lost 5 bases and 4 bases respectively, with 20 bases between them. Germline CDR1 is SEHNR and CDR2 is FQNEAQ (reference sequence). This CDR3 is CASSRTPTGKGTEAFF. CDR3 DNA sequence: TGTGCCAGCAGCCGTACACCCACGGGGAAGGGCACTGAAGCTTTCTTT.

The chain couples TRBV29-1 to TRBJ1-4; the match to TRBD1 covers 7 bases. V trimming: 7 bases; J trimming: 5 bases; junction bases outside the gene matches: 4. This CDR3 region has 12 residues. Germline V gene data show CDR1 as SQVTM and CDR2 as ANQGSEA. The chain's CDR3 is CSAGQLNEKLFF. The CDR3 DNA reads TGCAGCGCGGGACAGTTAAATGAAAAACTGTTTTTT.

The chain employs TRBV4-2 and TRBJ2-3; TRBD2 aligns across 13 bases. This CDR3 has 16 amino acids. Germline V gene lookup returns CDR1 LGHNA and CDR2 YNFKEQ. V dropped 2 bases and J dropped 4; count of bases not matched to a gene: 3. DNA for the CDR3: TGTGCCAGCAGCCAACCTGGGACTAGCGGGGCAGATACGCAGTATTTT. It codes for CASSQPGTSGADTQYF.

The rearrangement links TRBV7-8 to TRBJ2-7; TRBD1 matches at 7 bases. The CDR3 totals 14 residues. From germline, CDR1 is SGHVS and CDR2 FQNEAQ. The V and J ends lost 1 base and 4 bases, in that order; junction bases with no gene match: 4. The CDR3 DNA reads as TGTGCCAGCAGCTTAGGACAGGGTGTTTACGAGCAGTACGTC. Translation gives CASSLGQGVYEQYV.

The V call is TRBV5-6, the J call TRBJ1-4; no definite D call. The CDR3 length is 12 residues. Germline V gene lookup returns CDR1 SGHDT and CDR2 YYEEEE. V was trimmed by 0 bases and J by 8 bases, leaving 5 bases between them. CDR3 bases: TGTGCCAGCAGCTTGGGCGGGGAAAAACTGTTTTTT. The encoded protein is CASSLGGEKLFF.

V and J are TRBV24-1 and TRBJ1-2; unclear D gene. CDR1 KGHDR and CDR2 SFDVKD come from the germline V gene. The CDR3 spans 11 residues. V dropped 4 bases and J dropped 8 bases, with 7 bases sitting between them. The CDR3 region is CATSDPGGYTF. The CDR3 DNA reads as TGTGCCACCAGTGACCCTGGCGGCTACACCTTC.

There are many counts of this clone. The chain carries TRBV5-1 and TRBJ1-5, with D hard to call. Trimming took 4 bases from V and 4 from J, leaving 9 bases between them. Per the germline V gene, CDR1 is SGHRS and CDR2 is YFSETQ. This CDR3 is built from 13 residues. CDR3 sequence reads: CASSGPLNQPQHF. The CDR3 DNA is TGCGCCAGCAGCGGCCCCTTAAATCAGCCCCAGCATTTT.